This TCR beta chain is from a study of blood T cell repertoires in COVID-19. Across the whole study: The United States, Italy and Spain supplied acute and convalescent COVID-19 samples. T cells, B-cell-depleted T cells, or PBMCs supplied cDNA or gDNA.

CDR1 and CDR2 (germline): MNHEY, SVGAGI. Trimming took 5 bases from V and 8 from J; bases not matched to a gene: 5. The length of the CDR3 is 13 residues. Original data processing: It was from reference gene primer amplification that nucleated cell counts were estimated. This table comes from immunoSEQ multiplex PCR, and its TCRdb copy is limited to in-frame clones, with some not included. V, J and clone size reflect that table, while D and trimming were determined from the DNA. The sample shows 130,000 or so clones, roughly 88% of them seen only once. Sequencing was performed on peripheral blood. This chain links TRBV6-5 with TRBJ1-2; 10 bases fit TRBD1. This sequence was found in a man between 50 and 59 years old with acute or convalescent COVID-19. CDR3 DNA sequence: TGTGCCAGCAGTACCCGACAGGGGGCGGGCTACACCTTC. Its protein product is CASSTRQGAGYTF.